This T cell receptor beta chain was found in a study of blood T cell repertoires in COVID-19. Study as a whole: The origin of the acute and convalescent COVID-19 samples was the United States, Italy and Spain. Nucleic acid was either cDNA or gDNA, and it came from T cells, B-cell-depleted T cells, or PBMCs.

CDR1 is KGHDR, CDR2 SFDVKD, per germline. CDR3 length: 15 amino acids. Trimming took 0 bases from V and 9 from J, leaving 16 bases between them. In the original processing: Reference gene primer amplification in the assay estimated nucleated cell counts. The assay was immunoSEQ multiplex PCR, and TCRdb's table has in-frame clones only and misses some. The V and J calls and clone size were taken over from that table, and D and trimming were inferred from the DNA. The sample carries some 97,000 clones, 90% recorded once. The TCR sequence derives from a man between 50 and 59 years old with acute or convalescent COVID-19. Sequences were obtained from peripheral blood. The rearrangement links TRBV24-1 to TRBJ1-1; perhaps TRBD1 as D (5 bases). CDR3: CATSDLLWGGDKAFF. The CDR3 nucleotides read TGTGCCACCAGTGATTTGCTCTGGGGAGGGGATAAAGCTTTCTTT.